The subject of this entry is one T cell receptor beta chain. This sample was included in a study of blood T cell repertoires in COVID-19. Unmatched junction bases numbered 7, after V lost 6 bases and J lost 7 bases. CDR3 length equals 15 residues. CDR1 and CDR2 (germline): MNHEY, SMNVEV (reference sequence). TCRdb keeps only in-frame clones here, not all; method: immunoSEQ multiplex PCR. The sample records fewer than 300,000 clones, roughly 83% being singletons. Sequenced: peripheral blood. This clonotype was sampled from a human donor with COVID-19, enrolled during active disease. The donor label of this sample is uncertain. V is TRBV27 and J is TRBJ1-6; 9 bases line up with TRBD1. The chain's CDR3 is CASSPMGQGNSPLHF. CDR3 DNA sequence: TGTGCCAGCAGCCCGATGGGACAGGGAAATTCACCCCTCCACTTT.